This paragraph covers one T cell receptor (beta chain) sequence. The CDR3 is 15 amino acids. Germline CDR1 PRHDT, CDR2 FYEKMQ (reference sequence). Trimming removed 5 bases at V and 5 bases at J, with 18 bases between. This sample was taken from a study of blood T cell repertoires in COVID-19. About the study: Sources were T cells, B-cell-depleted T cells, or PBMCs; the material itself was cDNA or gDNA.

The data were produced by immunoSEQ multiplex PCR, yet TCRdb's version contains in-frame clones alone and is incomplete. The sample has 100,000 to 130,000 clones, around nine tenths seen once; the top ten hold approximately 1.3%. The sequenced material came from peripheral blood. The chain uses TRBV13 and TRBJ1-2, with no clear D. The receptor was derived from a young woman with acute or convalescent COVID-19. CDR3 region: CASSPVSRHFYGYTF. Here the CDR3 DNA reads TGTGCCAGCAGCCCAGTCAGCCGACATTTTTATGGCTACACCTTC.